This paragraph covers one TCR beta chain sequence. Antigen specificity is unknown. The sample belongs to a study of cytomegalovirus exposure and HLA in healthy donors. Study summary: Early released data had 80 million or so unique TCRs, all coming from HLA-typed donors.

General study findings and limits: Trimming of TCR beta V- and J-genes showed a link, identified in a later analysis, to a missense DCLRE1C variant. Per a later analysis, roughly 17,000 TCR beta sequences showed association with HLA alleles at 0.05 false discovery rate. The study dropped some indistinguishable V segments, TRBV6-2 and TRBV6-3 among them.

This CDR3 region has 15 residues. In germline, CDR1 is SGHTS, CDR2 YDEGEE. 13 Jbeta primers and 60 Vbeta primers were used for the PCR. The protocol was immunoSEQ multiplex PCR, while the TCRdb copy is restricted to in-frame clones and leaves out a portion. In the table there are under 150,000 clones, roughly 65% of which are singletons. Material for sequencing was PBMCs. The clonotype was recovered from a man in his 60s in good health and CMV-seronegative. The chain couples TRBV5-8 to TRBJ2-5, with 9 bases aligning to TRBD1. The J call may be mistaken, given a closer DNA end match to TRBJ2-7. CDR3 amino acids: CASSTPGTGYHEQYF. As DNA, the CDR3 is TGTGCCAGCAGCACTCCCGGGACAGGGTACCACGAGCAGTACTTC.